This TCR beta chain derives from a study of T-cell reconstitution after alpha-beta-depleted transplantation in children. General study findings and limits: One year post-transplant, T-cell counts and diversity were largely derived from T cells produced anew.

Molecular barcoding with unique molecular identifiers was used for the TCRbeta library. TCRdb ran MiXCR on the PCR reads and lists one entry per CDR3 protein. The profile shows about 580,000 distinct CDR3 sequences, roughly 23% of them singletons. This CDR3 spans 13 amino acids. Germline V gene sequence: CDR1 SGDLS, CDR2 YYNGEE. Trimming removed 1 base from V and 9 bases from J, with 10 bases in between. This clonotype was recorded a few times. The antigen remains undetermined. The V call is TRBV9, the J call TRBJ2-2, with D hard to call. The clonotype comes from a boy less than two years old who had a stem cell transplant for acute myeloid leukemia, so the T cells may come from the graft donor. Sequenced here: PBMCs, mostly from graft donor cells, sampled 360 days after TCRalphabeta/CD19-depleted stem cell transplant. The CDR3 loop is CASSVPQVWELFF. In nucleotides, the CDR3 is TGTGCCAGCAGCGTACCCCAGGTCTGGGAGCTGTTTTTT.